A single sample gave rise to the 30 T cell receptor beta chains below, sequenced in a study of shared clonotypes between healthy human individuals. Measured with immunoSEQ multiplex PCR; TCRdb has only the in-frame clones, and not every one. The sample has over a million clones, about 70% seen once. The sequenced sample consisted of memory CD4+ T cells sorted from blood. Specified subset: CD45RA-negative fraction. All receptors derive from a man aged 18 to 30 in good health.

The genes are TRBV5-1 and TRBJ2-7; 9 nucleotides align to TRBD1. The CDR3 spans 15 residues. V lost 3 bases and J lost 2; bases outside the gene matches: 6. CDR1 and CDR2 from the germline V gene are SGHRS and YFSETQ. CDR3 bases: TGCGCCAGCAGCTCGGACAGGGGTGGTACCTACGAGCAGTACTTC. Protein sequence: CASSSDRGGTYEQYF. Based on the CDR3 plus reference TRBV5-1 and TRBJ2-7, the full variable domain is KAGVTQTPRYLIKTRGQQVTLSCSPISGHRSVSWYQQTPGQGLQFLFEYFSETQRNKGNFPGRFSGRQFSNSRSEMNVSTLELGDSALYLCASSSDRGGTYEQYFGPGTRLTVT.

The chain combines TRBV7-2 with TRBJ1-3; 7 bases map to TRBD1. The J segment lost 0 bases and the V segment lost 5 bases, leaving 7 bases of the junction unmatched. Germline lookup yields CDR1 SGHTA and CDR2 FQGNSA. The CDR3 is 16 residues long. This CDR3 reads CASSLGQAYSGNTIYF. In nucleotides, the CDR3 is TGTGCCAGCAGCCTAGGACAGGCCTACTCTGGAAACACCATATATTTT.

The chain carries TRBV11-2 and TRBJ1-1; D is ambiguous. Germline assignment: CDR1 SGHAT and CDR2 FQNNGV. The CDR3 runs to 13 residues. V gave up 1 base and J gave up 1 base, with 4 bases separating them. The CDR3 loop is CASSLGTNTEAFF. DNA of the CDR3: TGTGCCAGCAGCTTAGGAACGAACACTGAAGCTTTCTTT.

In this sample, this clone turned up many times. V usage is TRBV5-1 and J usage is TRBJ2-2; TRBD1 matches at 7 bases. The CDR3 runs to 14 residues. Germline CDR1 and CDR2: SGHRS and YFSETQ. Trimming took 5 bases from V and 6 from J; bases not matched to a gene: 7. The CDR3 DNA reads as TGCGCCAGCAGACCCGGGACAGAGGCCGGGGAGCTGTTTTTT. Translation: CASRPGTEAGELFF.

This chain joins TRBV9 and TRBJ1-4; TRBD1 might be the D (5 bases). CDR1 and CDR2 from the germline V gene are SGDLS and YYNGEE. The CDR3 sequence is 14 residues long. V was clipped by 0 bases and J by 7 bases, with 10 bases between them. CDR3 loop: CASSVAGNGEKLFF. The CDR3 DNA is TGTGCCAGCAGCGTAGCAGGGAACGGTGAAAAACTGTTTTTT.

The chain has TRBV5-4 and TRBJ1-1; a weak D match, TRBD1 (6 bases). The CDR3 spans 16 residues. The germline gives CDR1 SGHNT, CDR2 YYREEE (reference sequence). Trimming pared 0 bases from V and 2 bases from J, leaving 14 bases between. In DNA form, the CDR3 reads TGTGCCAGCAGCTTGGATGGGGGGCGAGATAACACTGAAGCTTTCTTT. Translation gives CASSLDGGRDNTEAFF.

The chain is built from TRBV5-1 and TRBJ2-3; 11 nucleotides agree with TRBD2. Trimming cost V 1 base and J 4 bases; bases outside gene matches: 2. The CDR3 has 15 amino acids. The germline gives CDR1 SGHRS, CDR2 YFSETQ. CDR3 region: CASSLTSGSADTQYF. CDR3 nucleotide sequence: TGCGCCAGCAGCTTGACTAGCGGGAGTGCAGATACGCAGTATTTT.

This sequence joins TRBV5-5 and TRBJ2-2; weak D call: TRBD2 (6 bases). The length of the CDR3 is 15 residues. The germline V and J ends were trimmed by 5 bases and 5 bases, with 16 bases remaining between them. Germline V CDR1 and CDR2: SGHKS, YYEKEE (reference sequence). DNA for the CDR3: TGTGCCAGCAGGGGGGAGGTTCCGAGAACCGGGGAGCTGTTTTTT. Its protein is CASRGEVPRTGELFF.

V is TRBV18 and J is TRBJ1-1; a weak D match, TRBD1 (6 bases). The V end was cut by 3 bases, the J end by 5 bases, with 16 bases between. The CDR3 extends over 15 amino acids. Germline V gives CDR1 KGHSH, CDR2 LQKENI. CDR3 sequence: CASSPQAGAGTEAFF. CDR3 coding DNA: TGTGCCAGCTCACCCCAGGCAGGGGCCGGGACTGAAGCTTTCTTT.

V and J are TRBV4-3 and TRBJ2-7; no reliable D call. The CDR3 has 17 amino acids. Germline V gives CDR1 LGHNA, CDR2 YSLEER. The V end was cut by 0 bases, the J end by 1 base, with 16 bases between. The CDR3 bases are TGCGCCAGCAGCCAAGATGTCGACTGGGTAAGGTCCTACGAGCAGTACTTC. It codes for CASSQDVDWVRSYEQYF.

The chain is built from TRBV30 and TRBJ2-2; 7 nucleotides match TRBD1. This CDR3 contains 15 residues. Per the germline V gene, CDR1 is GTSNPN and CDR2 is SVGIG (reference sequence). V shed 2 bases, J shed 4 bases, and the junction held 7 bases outside the gene matches. The CDR3 coding sequence is TGTGCCTGGAGTCCAACTTCAGGGGGCACCGGGGAGCTGTTTTTT. This gives the protein CAWSPTSGGTGELFF.

A remark on this clone: Other DNA sequences from this sample encode an identical CDR3 as well. The gene calls are TRBV27 and TRBJ1-3, with TRBD1 as a possible D gene (5 bases). CDR3 length: 15 amino acids. Germline CDR1 is MNHEY and CDR2 is SMNVEV (reference sequence). Trimming removed 6 bases from V and 0 bases from J, with 12 bases in between. CDR3: CASSGAFSSGNTIYF. In nucleotides, the CDR3 is TGTGCCAGCAGCGGGGCCTTCTCCTCTGGAAACACCATATATTTT.

Only a few counts were recorded for this clone. This chain uses TRBV30 with TRBJ1-6; no definite D call. Deletions cut 4 bases from V and 0 bases from J, with 4 bases between. The CDR3 loop spans 13 amino acids. Germline CDR1 is GTSNPN and CDR2 is SVGIG (reference sequence). The DNA of the CDR3 is TGTGCCTGGAAAAGCTCCTATAATTCACCCCTCCACTTT. Translating gives CAWKSSYNSPLHF.

The table lists this clone with a few counts. A junction end diverges from the germline sequence, so it may reflect a read error. The chain is built from TRBV7-7 and TRBJ1-1; D not certain. Germline V gene sequence: CDR1 SSHAT, CDR2 FNYEAQ (reference sequence). CDR3 size: 13 residues. In DNA form, the CDR3 reads TGTGCTAGCAGCGTCAACATGAACACTGAAGCTTTCTTT. Residues: CASSVNMNTEAFF.

The V and J genes are TRBV5-1 and TRBJ2-5, with D possibly being TRBD1 or TRBD2 (5 bases each). Looked up from germline, CDR1 is SGHRS and CDR2 is YFSETQ. Trimming took 4 bases from V and 5 from J, leaving 15 bases between them. CDR3 size: 14 residues. The CDR3 is CASSPGEGRETQYF. The CDR3, as DNA: TGCGCCAGCAGCCCGGGCGAGGGGCGGGAGACCCAGTACTTC.

In its sample, this clone was seen many times. The chain has TRBV11-2 and TRBJ2-1; 8 bases fit TRBD2. Germline V gene lookup returns CDR1 SGHAT and CDR2 FQNNGV. The CDR3 contains 15 residues. V lost 0 bases to trimming and J lost 7 bases; unmatched junction nucleotides: 5. The CDR3 reads CASSLEGTRSNEQFF. The CDR3 DNA reads TGTGCCAGCAGCTTAGAGGGGACTAGGTCGAATGAGCAGTTCTTC.

Note on this clone: Other nucleotide sequences from this sample produce the same CDR3. This rearrangement joins TRBV11-2 to TRBJ2-5; TRBD1 might be the D (5 bases). The J call may be incorrect, as the DNA end agrees better with TRBJ2-7. The CDR3 is made up of 13 amino acids. CDR1 and CDR2 (germline): SGHAT, FQNNGV. The CDR3, as DNA: TGTGCCAGCAGCTTAGCAGGGTCCTACGAGCAGTACTTC. It encodes CASSLAGSYEQYF.

The chain joins TRBV28 to TRBJ2-1; D is possibly TRBD1 or TRBD2 (5 bases each). V shed 10 bases and J shed 8 bases, with 24 bases lying between them. The CDR3 is 15 residues long. The germline gives CDR1 MDHEN, CDR2 SYDVKM. In nucleotides, the CDR3 is TGTGCCACCTCGAAGACGGGGCGTGAAGGCGATGAGCAGTTCTTC. Translated: CATSKTGREGDEQFF.

The V and J genes are TRBV19 and TRBJ1-2; D unclear. Deletions cut 3 bases from V and 8 bases from J, with 19 bases between. This CDR3 is built from 15 residues. CDR1 is LNHDA and CDR2 is SQIVND in the germline V gene (reference sequence). The CDR3 nucleotides are TGTGCCAGTAGTATGTGGTCAGGAGCAGGACGAGGCTACACCTTC. It yields the protein CASSMWSGAGRGYTF. Drawing the rest from reference TRBV19 and TRBJ1-2, the complete variable domain is DGGITQSPKYLFRKEGQNVTLSCEQNLNHDAMYWYRQDPGQGLRLIYYSQIVNDFQKGDIAEGYSVSREKKESFPLTVTSAQKNPTAFYLCASSMWSGAGRGYTFGSGTRLTVV.

The V and J genes are TRBV29-1 and TRBJ2-1, with D perhaps matching TRBD1 or TRBD2 (5 bases each). The CDR3 runs to 14 residues. CDR1 and CDR2 from the germline V gene are SQVTM and ANQGSEA. Between the trimmed V and J ends, which lost 4 bases and 1 base, there was a span of 11 bases. The CDR3 spells CSVAGRLSYNEQFF. The CDR3 region has the DNA TGCAGCGTTGCGGGGCGCCTTTCCTACAATGAGCAGTTCTTC.

The rearrangement links TRBV7-2 to TRBJ2-7; D possibly corresponds to TRBD1 (5 bases). This CDR3 contains 13 residues. The germline V gene encodes CDR1 SGHTA and CDR2 FQGNSA. Trimming cost V 4 bases and J 1 base, with 8 bases left between them. The CDR3 region is CASSSDRSYEQYF. The CDR3 DNA reads as TGTGCCAGCAGCTCTGACAGATCCTACGAGCAGTACTTC.

Note on this clone: It differs at one base from a far larger clone, so likely a read error. As DNA, the CDR3 is TGTGCCAACAGCCTCACGACCTACGAGCAGTACTTC. It specifies CANSLTTYEQYF. The chain recombines TRBV7-2 with TRBJ2-7; D not resolved. CDR1 and CDR2 from the germline V gene are SGHTA and FQGNSA. The CDR3 loop spans 12 amino acids.

This clone was seen more than once but under ten times. The CDR3 sequence: CASSRGNEKLFF. In DNA form, the CDR3 reads TGCGCCAGCAGCCGGGGGAATGAAAAACTGTTTTTT. The chain uses TRBV5-1 and TRBJ1-4, with D possibly being TRBD1 (5 bases). This CDR3 comprises 12 residues. V was cut by 4 bases and J by 5 bases, with 6 bases left in between. Germline assignment: CDR1 SGHRS and CDR2 YFSETQ.

This rearrangement joins TRBV10-2 to TRBJ1-1, with 8 bases matching TRBD1. This CDR3 comprises 14 residues. V lost 6 bases and J lost 0; bases outside the gene matches: 3. Germline V gene sequence: CDR1 WSHSY, CDR2 SAAADI. CDR3 nucleotide sequence: TGCGCCAGCAGACAGGGGGAAATGAACACTGAAGCTTTCTTT. The encoded protein is CASRQGEMNTEAFF.

The sample holds a few counts of this clone. A far bigger clonotype differs at one base, so this is likely a read error. Different DNA sequences within this sample yield the same CDR3. J is TRBJ2-2 and V is TRBV11-2; D unclear. The V gene lost 2 bases and the J gene lost 2 bases, with 0 bases spanning the gap. The germline V gene encodes CDR1 SGHAT and CDR2 FQNNGV. The CDR3 is made up of 12 amino acids. The CDR3 here is CASSLNTGELFF. The DNA for the CDR3 is TGTGCCAGCAGCTTAAACACCGGGGAGCTGTTTTTT.

The chain links TRBV10-3 to TRBJ2-2; TRBD1 matches at 7 bases. CDR3 length: 15 amino acids. Germline V gives CDR1 ENHRY, CDR2 SYGVKD. Losses at the gene ends were 8 bases for V and 6 bases for J; bases not matched to a gene: 12. This CDR3 reads CAIGPAGGKPGELFF. Written as DNA, the CDR3 is TGTGCCATCGGTCCGGCAGGGGGAAAGCCCGGGGAGCTGTTTTTT.

V and J are TRBV9 and TRBJ2-3; the D gene is possibly TRBD1 (6 bases). V dropped 3 bases and J dropped 6 bases, with 17 bases sitting between them. Germline V gives CDR1 SGDLS, CDR2 YYNGEE. This CDR3 is 15 amino acids long. The chain's CDR3 is CASSDLRGKLDTQYF. DNA for the CDR3: TGTGCCAGCAGCGACCTCAGGGGCAAGTTGGATACGCAGTATTTT.

The chain uses TRBV27 and TRBJ1-6, with unresolved D. This CDR3 spans 14 amino acids. Trimming took off 2 bases at V and 10 bases at J, with 12 bases between the two ends. Germline CDR1 is MNHEY and CDR2 is SMNVEV (reference sequence). The CDR3 sequence is CASSLIAPLSPLHF. CDR3 DNA sequence: TGTGCCAGCAGTTTAATCGCTCCGCTATCACCCCTCCACTTT.

V usage is TRBV7-9 and J usage is TRBJ2-1; D gene ambiguous. The CDR3 has 12 residues. Germline assignment: CDR1 SEHNR and CDR2 FQNEAQ (reference sequence). Trimming left V 2 bases short and J 13 bases short, with 12 bases between. The CDR3 sequence is CASSLISDSQFF. CDR3 sequence (DNA): TGTGCCAGCAGCTTAATCAGCGACTCCCAGTTCTTC.

The chain links TRBV28 to TRBJ1-1; weak D call: TRBD1 (6 bases). CDR3 length: 12 amino acids. Germline V CDR1 and CDR2: MDHEN, SYDVKM. Trimming pared 6 bases from V and 9 bases from J, leaving 14 bases between. DNA of the CDR3: TGTGCCAGCAGGCTAGGGACATCCAAAGCTTTCTTT. Encoded protein: CASRLGTSKAFF.